The 17 T cell receptor beta chains in this list originate from one sample, sequenced in a study of cytomegalovirus exposure and HLA in healthy donors. Generated by immunoSEQ multiplex PCR, the TCRdb table keeps only in-frame clones and is missing some. Of approximately 150,000 clones in the sample, around 86% were seen once. Sequenced: PBMCs. These receptors all stem from a man aged 18 to 35 in good health and CMV-seropositive.

The chain carries TRBV14 and TRBJ2-5, with no clear D. CDR1 and CDR2 (germline): SGHDN, FVKESK. V shed 1 base and J shed 3 bases, with 9 bases lying between them. The CDR3 covers 14 residues. The CDR3 region has the DNA TGTGCCAGCAGCCAAGTCGAGAGAGAAGAGACCCAGTACTTC. This encodes CASSQVEREETQYF.

Points on this clone: The sample contains more than one DNA sequence encoding this CDR3. The rearrangement joins TRBV6-1 to TRBJ2-7; possibly TRBD1 for D (8 bases). The CDR3 runs 15 residues. The germline V gene has CDR1 MNHNS and CDR2 SASEGT. With 3 bases removed from V and 0 bases from J, the gap between germline ends came to 12 bases. CDR3 amino acids: CASSEGGTGSYEQYF. The DNA for the CDR3 is TGTGCCAGCAGTGAGGGAGGGACAGGCTCCTACGAGCAGTACTTC.

V and J are TRBV27 and TRBJ1-1, with no clear D. The V gene lost 6 bases and the J gene lost 4 bases, with 12 bases spanning the gap. Germline-derived CDR1 and CDR2 are MNHEY and SMNVEV (reference sequence). The CDR3 is made up of 13 amino acids. This CDR3 is CASSTTRSTEAFF. CDR3 bases: TGTGCCAGCAGCACTACGCGAAGCACTGAAGCTTTCTTT.

V usage is TRBV5-1 and J usage is TRBJ2-7, with D perhaps matching TRBD2 (5 bases). The germline gives CDR1 SGHRS, CDR2 YFSETQ. The V end lost 1 base, the J end lost 0 bases, and 14 bases lay between the germline ends. The CDR3 has 16 amino acids. The CDR3 loop is CASSLRSGRSSYEQYF. CDR3 nucleotides: TGCGCCAGCAGCTTGCGCAGCGGCAGGAGCTCCTACGAGCAGTACTTC.

The rearrangement uses TRBV5-4 and TRBJ1-2; 8 bases fit TRBD1. The ends lost 5 bases at V and 4 bases at J; junction bases unmatched: 13. CDR3 length: 16 residues. Germline loops: CDR1 SGHNT, CDR2 YYREEE (reference sequence). Here the CDR3 reads CASSSLRDQGAYGYTF. The CDR3 coding sequence is TGTGCCAGCAGTTCCCTTCGAGATCAGGGGGCCTATGGCTACACCTTC.

The chain recombines TRBV11-3 with TRBJ2-7; TRBD1 is a possible D gene (6 bases). The CDR3 is 16 residues long. The V end lost 1 base, the J end lost 0 bases, and 13 bases lay between the germline ends. The germline V gene encodes CDR1 SGHNT and CDR2 YENEEA. The CDR3 loop is CASSLAPQGSSYEQYF. DNA of the CDR3: TGTGCCAGCAGCTTAGCCCCACAGGGATCCTCCTACGAGCAGTACTTC.

The rearrangement uses TRBV5-8 and TRBJ2-5, with D uncertain. CDR1 and CDR2 (germline): SGHTS, YDEGEE. The CDR3 runs 11 residues. Trimming took 1 base from V and 6 from J, leaving 4 bases between them. CDR3 sequence reads: CASSLKQTQYF. The CDR3 coding sequence is TGTGCCAGCAGCTTGAAGCAGACCCAGTACTTC.

The V and J genes are TRBV10-1 and TRBJ1-2; a possible D gene is TRBD1 (6 bases). Germline values: CDR1 WNHNN, CDR2 SYGVQD (reference sequence). This CDR3 is built from 13 residues. V was pared by 2 bases and J by 2 bases, with 6 bases between. The CDR3, as DNA: TGCGCCAGCAGTGAGGACAGGAACTATGGCTACACCTTC. Translation gives CASSEDRNYGYTF.

The rearrangement links TRBV28 to TRBJ2-2; D remains ambiguous. The CDR3 totals 13 residues. CDR1 and CDR2 (germline): MDHEN, SYDVKM. V was pared by 2 bases and J by 3 bases, with 4 bases between. CDR3 in amino acids: CASSLQYTGELFF. CDR3 coding DNA: TGTGCCAGCAGTTTACAGTACACCGGGGAGCTGTTTTTT. The full variable domain, rest sourced from reference TRBV28 and TRBJ2-2, is DVKVTQSSRYLVKRTGEKVFLECVQDMDHENMFWYRQDPGLGLRLIYFSYDVKMKEKGDIPEGYSVSREKKERFSLILESASTNQTSMYLCASSLQYTGELFFGEGSRLTVL.

Turning to this clone: Other DNA sequences in this specimen translate into the identical CDR3. J is TRBJ2-2 and V is TRBV15, with TRBD1 as a possible D gene (6 bases). This CDR3 contains 14 residues. In germline, CDR1 is LNHNV, CDR2 YYDKDF (reference sequence). Trimming stripped 0 bases from V and 5 bases from J, with 7 bases between. CDR3 in amino acids: CATSRDRGTGELFF. The CDR3, as DNA: TGTGCCACCAGCAGAGACAGGGGTACCGGGGAGCTGTTTTTT.

The gene calls are TRBV7-6 and TRBJ2-1; 8 bases are shared with TRBD2. The germline gives CDR1 SGHVS, CDR2 FNYEAQ. The ends lost 2 bases at V and 4 bases at J; junction bases unmatched: 13. This CDR3 comprises 18 residues. In DNA form, the CDR3 reads TGTGCCAGCAGCTTACAACTCCTGGCGGGAGGCACTTACAATGAGCAGTTCTTC. It specifies CASSLQLLAGGTYNEQFF. Supplemented by reference TRBV7-6 and TRBJ2-1, the full variable domain reads GAGVSQSPRYKVTKRGQDVALRCDPISGHVSLYWYRQALGQGPEFLTYFNYEAQQDKSGLPNDRFSAERPEGSISTLTIQRTEQRDSAMYRCASSLQLLAGGTYNEQFFGPGTRLTVL.

V and J are TRBV16 and TRBJ1-6; no firm D call. Trimming pared 3 bases from V and 0 bases from J, leaving 9 bases between. The CDR3 runs 16 residues. CDR1 KGHSY and CDR2 FQNENV come from the germline V gene. CDR3 sequence (DNA): TGTGCCAGCAGCCACGACCGGAGCTCCTATAATTCACCCCTCCACTTT. Protein: CASSHDRSSYNSPLHF.

This rearrangement joins TRBV6-5 to TRBJ2-2, with D possibly matching TRBD1 (6 bases). The CDR3 covers 14 residues. V lost 2 bases and J 6 bases, leaving 10 bases between the germline ends. Germline loops: CDR1 MNHEY, CDR2 SVGAGI. CDR3 in DNA: TGTGCCAGCAGTTACGACAGGTTCGCCGGGGAGCTGTTTTTT. Encoded protein: CASSYDRFAGELFF.

At least ten counts were recorded for this clone. The chain recombines TRBV27 with TRBJ2-7; the D is unclear. The germline V gene encodes CDR1 MNHEY and CDR2 SMNVEV (reference sequence). The V gene lost 6 bases and the J gene lost 2 bases, with 11 bases spanning the gap. The CDR3 runs 13 residues. CDR3 sequence: CASRSYRPYEQYF. In nucleotides, the CDR3 is TGTGCCAGCAGGTCTTACAGACCCTACGAGCAGTACTTC.

V gene TRBV18 combines with J gene TRBJ2-1; D gene ambiguous. V lost 4 bases and J 6 bases, leaving 10 bases between the germline ends. Germline values: CDR1 KGHSH, CDR2 LQKENI. This CDR3 has 13 amino acids. CDR3 bases: TGTGCCAGCTCACGGGCTGACGCCAATGAGCAGTTCTTC. Translating gives CASSRADANEQFF.

The chain carries TRBV13 and TRBJ1-5; 8 nucleotides agree with TRBD1. The CDR3 is 15 amino acids. Germline V lookup: CDR1 PRHDT, CDR2 FYEKMQ (reference sequence). The junction had 8 bases not matched to a gene; V was cut back by 5 bases and J by 5 bases. CDR3 region: CASSPTGGADQPQHF. The CDR3 coding sequence is TGTGCCAGCAGCCCCACAGGGGGGGCGGATCAGCCCCAGCATTTT.

V is TRBV29-1 and J is TRBJ1-2; 12 positions match TRBD1. V lost 6 bases, J lost 6 bases, and 8 bases stayed unmatched. The germline gives CDR1 SQVTM, CDR2 ANQGSEA. This CDR3 has 14 amino acids. The CDR3 spells CSVAGTGGIDGYTF. CDR3 in DNA: TGCAGCGTCGCCGGGACAGGGGGCATTGATGGCTACACCTTC.